These 5 T cell receptor beta chains share one sample of origin, sequenced in a study of cytomegalovirus exposure and HLA in healthy donors. Sequencing was performed with immunoSEQ multiplex PCR; in TCRdb, only in-frame clones are kept and a portion is missing. The data hold 150,000 to 200,000 clones, with 85% observed a single time. The sequencing sample was made of PBMCs. Source of these receptors: a man aged 18 to 29 in good health and CMV-seropositive.

This rearrangement joins TRBV28 to TRBJ1-3; D remains ambiguous. V lost 5 bases and J lost 0, with 8 bases in between. The germline CDR1 and CDR2 sequences are MDHEN and SYDVKM. The CDR3 runs 14 residues. CDR3 sequence: CASSGPSSGNTIYF. For the CDR3, the DNA is TGTGCCAGCAGTGGTCCGAGCTCTGGAAACACCATATATTTT.

This sequence joins TRBV7-8 and TRBJ1-5; no clear D gene. Trimming shortened V by 2 bases and J by 7 bases, and 9 bases separated the two germline ends. The CDR3 length is 13 residues. Per germline, CDR1 SGHVS and CDR2 FQNEAQ. For the CDR3, the DNA is TGTGCCAGCAGCTTAAGGAGTGGCCAGCCCCAGCATTTT. This translates into CASSLRSGQPQHF.

The chain is built from TRBV19 and TRBJ2-5; 9 nucleotides agree with TRBD1. Germline CDR1 LNHDA, CDR2 SQIVND (reference sequence). Losses at the gene ends were 7 bases for V and 5 bases for J; bases not matched to a gene: 5. This CDR3 spans 13 amino acids. CDR3 in DNA: TGTGCCAGTAAACGACAGGGGGAGGAGACCCAGTACTTC. This encodes CASKRQGEETQYF.

The rearrangement uses TRBV18 and TRBJ1-1; possible D gene TRBD1, 6 bases. CDR3 size: 15 residues. The V and J ends lost 6 bases and 1 base respectively, with 15 bases between them. Germline CDR1 KGHSH, CDR2 LQKENI. CDR3 region: CASSPIRGTNTEAFF. The CDR3 DNA is TGTGCCAGCTCGCCTATCAGGGGCACGAACACTGAAGCTTTCTTT.

V is TRBV6-1 and J is TRBJ2-5, with 12 bases identical to TRBD1. This CDR3 has 15 amino acids. V lost 7 bases and J lost 4; bases outside the gene matches: 7. Germline values: CDR1 MNHNS, CDR2 SASEGT. CDR3 DNA: TGTGCCAGCATCGCTGGGACAGGGGGCTCAGAGACCCAGTACTTC. Translated: CASIAGTGGSETQYF.